This T cell receptor beta chain comes out of a study of T cells in Graves' hyperthyroidism and ophthalmopathy. Study-wide points: Stable hyperthyroidism was told apart from ophthalmopathy by a model built on 13 V-J features. Onset of ophthalmopathy came a median about 6.5 months after the model predicted it.

RNA transcripts yielded amplified TCR beta CDR3 regions. An initial round of RT-PCR targeting the TCR CDR3 relied on the HTBI primer set. TCRdb analysed the multiplex PCR reads with MiXCR anew, one entry per CDR3 protein. The profile shows about 380,000 distinct CDR3 sequences, 15% to 20% of them singletons. The PBMCs were taken from approximately 9 ml of fresh peripheral blood. This clonotype was seen repeatedly, ten times or more. Its matching antigen is unknown. The CDR3 covers 17 residues. CDR1 is KGHSH and CDR2 is LQKENI in the germline V gene. V dropped 8 bases and J dropped 10; count of bases not matched to a gene: 20.

The rearrangement uses TRBV18 and TRBJ2-1, with 10 positions matching TRBD1. Source material: blood. This TCR was sampled from a man between 18 and 35 years old with Graves' ophthalmopathy. CDR3 sequence (DNA): TGTGCCAGCACCTGGCCTCCAGGGACAGGGGTTTTTCGCGAGCAGTTCTTC. Protein sequence: CASTWPPGTGVFREQFF. The full variable domain, its missing parts supplied by reference TRBV18 and TRBJ2-1, is NAGVMQNPRHLVRRRGQEARLRCSPMKGHSHVYWYRQLPEEGLKFMVYLQKENIIDESGMPKERFSAEFPKEGPSILRIQQVVRGDSAAYFCASTWPPGTGVFREQFFGPGTRLTVL.